The subject of this entry is one TCR beta chain. As yet, its antigen is unknown. The germline CDR1 and CDR2 sequences are KGHSH and LQKENI. The CDR3 length is 15 residues. The ends were cut back, 3 bases at V and 2 bases at J, with 12 bases in the middle. This entry is derived from a study of T cell responses to AZD1222 COVID-19 vaccine. Findings and limits, study-wide: The study sampled repertoires only after the peak T cell response. Donor demographics were predominantly white British with a female majority; clonal diversity may be underestimated. Dominant CD4 TCR responses targeted spike regions 160-218 and 743-854. Just a handful of AZD1222 recipients were seropositive at baseline.

Clones were read by immunoSEQ multiplex PCR, and TCRdb kept only the in-frame ones, dropping some. In the table there are around 270,000 clones, 94% of which are singletons. The material was peripheral blood, obtained 28 days after the second AZD1222 dose. The chain recombines TRBV18 with TRBJ2-3; possibly TRBD2 for D (5 bases). The clonotype comes from an adult who received the AZD1222 COVID-19 vaccine. CDR3: CASSPPSRNTDTQYF. The CDR3 bases are TGTGCCAGCTCACCGCCTAGCAGAAACACAGATACGCAGTATTTT.